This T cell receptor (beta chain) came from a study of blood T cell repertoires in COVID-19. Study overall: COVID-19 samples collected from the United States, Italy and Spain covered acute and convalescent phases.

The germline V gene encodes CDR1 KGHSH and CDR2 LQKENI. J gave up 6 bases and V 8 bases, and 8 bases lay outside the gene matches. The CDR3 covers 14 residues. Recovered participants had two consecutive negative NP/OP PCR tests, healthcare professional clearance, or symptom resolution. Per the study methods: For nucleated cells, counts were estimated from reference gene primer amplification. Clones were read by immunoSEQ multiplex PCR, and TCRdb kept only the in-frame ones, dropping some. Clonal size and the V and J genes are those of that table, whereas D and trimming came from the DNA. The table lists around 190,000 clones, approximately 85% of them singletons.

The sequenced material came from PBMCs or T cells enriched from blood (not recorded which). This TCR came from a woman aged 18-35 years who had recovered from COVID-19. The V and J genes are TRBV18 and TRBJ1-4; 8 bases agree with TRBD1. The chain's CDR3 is CASRRQGNYEKLFF. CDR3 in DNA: TGTGCCAGCCGGCGACAGGGGAATTATGAAAAACTGTTTTTT.